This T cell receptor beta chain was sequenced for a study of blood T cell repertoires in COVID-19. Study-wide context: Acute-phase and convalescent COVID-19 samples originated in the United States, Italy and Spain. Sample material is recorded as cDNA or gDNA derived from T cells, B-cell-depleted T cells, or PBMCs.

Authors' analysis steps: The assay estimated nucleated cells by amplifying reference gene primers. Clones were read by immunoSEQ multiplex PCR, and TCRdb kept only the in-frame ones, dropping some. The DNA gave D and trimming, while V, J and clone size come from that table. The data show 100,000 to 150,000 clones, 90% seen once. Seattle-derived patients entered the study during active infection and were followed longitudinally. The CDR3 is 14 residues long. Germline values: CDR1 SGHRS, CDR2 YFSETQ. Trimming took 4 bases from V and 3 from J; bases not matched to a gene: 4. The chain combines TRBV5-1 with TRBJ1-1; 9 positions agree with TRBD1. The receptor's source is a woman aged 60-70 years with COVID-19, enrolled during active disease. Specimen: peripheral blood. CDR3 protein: CASSAGTGYTEAFF. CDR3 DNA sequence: TGCGCCAGCAGCGCCGGGACAGGGTACACTGAAGCTTTCTTT.